This entry lists 31 T cell receptor beta chains sequenced from one sample in a study of monozygotic twins with inflammatory bowel disease (dated by TCRdb to the late 2010s). The library was made by 5' RACE. Sequencing was carried out with an Illumina HiSeq 2500. The reads, reprocessed by TCRdb, yield one row per CDR3 protein sequence and no DNA. The table for this sample records approximately 400,000 distinct CDR3 sequences. About 2.3% of the sample rests with the top ten. The sample comprised blood. The receptors were sampled from a human donor with ulcerative colitis or Crohn's disease, or a healthy co-twin of an affected twin (not recorded which).

V and J are TRBV29-1 and TRBJ1-2; TCRdb's D gene call, TRBD1, goes unchecked for lack of DNA. The length of the CDR3 is 13 residues. Germline V lookup: CDR1 SQVTM, CDR2 ANQGSEA. This CDR3 reads CSVRKAQGGGYTF.

The chain is built from TRBV7-6 and TRBJ2-1; TCRdb calls TRBD2, which cannot be checked without DNA. Germline lookup yields CDR1 SGHVS and CDR2 FNYEAQ. The CDR3 extends over 15 amino acids. This CDR3 is CASSLGLLEDDEQFF.

The rearrangement links TRBV7-9 to TRBJ1-1; TCRdb proposes TRBD1, but this gene call is untestable without DNA. The CDR3 contains 17 residues. Germline CDR1 is SEHNR and CDR2 is FQNEAQ (reference sequence). The CDR3 loop is CASSPGTGGFMNTEAFF.

The chain couples TRBV5-1 to TRBJ2-7; the TRBD1 assignment by TCRdb is unverifiable without DNA. This CDR3 has 16 residues. From germline, CDR1 is SGHRS and CDR2 YFSETQ. The CDR3 is CASSGGDRGPYVEQYF.

The genes are TRBV20-1 and TRBJ2-1; TCRdb picks TRBD1, but there is no DNA to check that call. This CDR3 contains 15 residues. From germline, CDR1 is DFQATT and CDR2 SNEGSKA (reference sequence). CDR3 sequence: CSGGQGSLSYNEQFF.

The gene calls are TRBV11-2 and TRBJ1-4; as DNA is missing, the TRBD1 call by TCRdb cannot be tested. This CDR3 is 18 amino acids long. Germline CDR1 SGHAT, CDR2 FQNNGV. The CDR3 loop is CASSLDRARGRGWEKLFF.

The chain recombines TRBV9 with TRBJ1-4; there is no DNA to check the TCRdb D call of TRBD1. From germline, CDR1 is SGDLS and CDR2 YYNGEE. This CDR3 contains 15 residues. The CDR3 loop is CASSPTGDPFEKPFF.

The V gene is TRBV7-9, the J gene TRBJ2-2; the TCRdb call, TRBD2, lacks DNA for checking. The CDR3 runs to 15 residues. Germline CDR1 SEHNR, CDR2 FQNEAQ (reference sequence). CDR3: CASSPGLAGPGELFF.

The chain recombines TRBV5-4 with TRBJ2-1; TCRdb designates TRBD1, a call that cannot be tested without DNA. The CDR3 has 13 amino acids. Per germline, CDR1 SGHNT and CDR2 YYREEE (reference sequence). CDR3 region: CASSLEIGGEQFF.

The rearrangement uses TRBV7-2 and TRBJ1-2. This CDR3 is built from 15 residues. Germline loops: CDR1 SGHTA, CDR2 FQGNSA. This CDR3 reads CASSLAAGSSYGYTF.

This chain joins TRBV7-3 and TRBJ2-5; TCRdb selects TRBD1, and the lack of DNA leaves this call unchecked. CDR1 is SGHTA and CDR2 is FQGTGA in the germline V gene. This CDR3 is 15 amino acids long. CDR3 protein: CASSLLGAMGETQYF.

The chain carries TRBV4-1 and TRBJ2-2; TCRdb lists TRBD2, though no DNA is available to test this call. Germline loops: CDR1 MGHRA, CDR2 YSYEKL. CDR3 length: 20 amino acids. CDR3 region: CASSQGPLRGRAPNTGELFF.

The chain recombines TRBV29-1 with TRBJ2-3; TCRdb indicates TRBD1, and absent DNA this call remains unverified. The germline CDR1 and CDR2 sequences are SQVTM and ANQGSEA. The CDR3 length is 15 residues. CDR3 loop: CSVQTGGPSTDTQYF.

The V and J genes are TRBV12-3 or TRBV12-4 and TRBJ2-3; the TCRdb D gene call, TRBD1, has no DNA to confirm it. The CDR3 sequence is 19 residues long. The CDR3 region is CASSFRDRGLRSSTDTQYF.

The V gene is TRBV27, the J gene TRBJ1-2; TCRdb's assignment of TRBD1 cannot be checked, as there is no DNA. Germline CDR1 reads MNHEY; CDR2 reads SMNVEV (reference sequence). This CDR3 comprises 11 residues. The chain's CDR3 is CASRLGGGYTF.

The chain combines TRBV6-1 with TRBJ2-2; without DNA, the TCRdb call of TRBD2 cannot be checked. This CDR3 has 15 amino acids. Germline V CDR1 and CDR2: MNHNS, SASEGT. CDR3 amino acids: CASSRDLGDTGELFF.

The chain recombines TRBV29-1 with TRBJ1-2. Germline V CDR1 and CDR2: SQVTM, ANQGSEA. This CDR3 is 12 amino acids long. CDR3 sequence reads: CSVEEGSYGYTF.

The V gene is TRBV5-6, the J gene TRBJ2-7; the TRBD1 assignment by TCRdb is unverifiable without DNA. This CDR3 contains 14 residues. CDR1 and CDR2 from the germline V gene are SGHDT and YYEEEE. The CDR3 is CASSQQGSVYEQYF.

The CDR3 protein is CASSYPGTGQETQYF. The V and J genes are TRBV6-5 and TRBJ2-5; TCRdb's assignment of TRBD1 cannot be checked, as there is no DNA. The CDR3 runs 15 residues. CDR1 and CDR2 from the germline V gene are MNHEY and SVGAGI.

This chain connects TRBV4-1 to TRBJ1-5. Germline assignment: CDR1 MGHRA and CDR2 YSYEKL. CDR3 length: 18 amino acids. This CDR3 reads CASSQDPDRNSRYQPQHF.

The chain combines TRBV3-1 with TRBJ2-3; TCRdb's D call of TRBD1 is untestable without DNA. The CDR3 sequence is 17 residues long. Per germline, CDR1 LGHDT and CDR2 YNNKEL (reference sequence). The CDR3 here is CASSQEGGQRATDTQYF.

This chain joins TRBV28 and TRBJ2-2; without DNA, the TCRdb call of TRBD1 cannot be checked. Germline V gene lookup returns CDR1 MDHEN and CDR2 SYDVKM. The CDR3 is 14 residues long. The CDR3: CASRLQGSQGELFF.

The rearrangement joins TRBV6-5 to TRBJ1-1. The CDR3 runs to 13 residues. Per the germline V gene, CDR1 is MNHEY and CDR2 is SVGAGI. The CDR3: CASSPGPQTQAFF.

The chain has TRBV4-3 and TRBJ2-3; the TRBD2 assignment by TCRdb is unverifiable without DNA. Germline assignment: CDR1 LGHNA and CDR2 YSLEER. This CDR3 has 16 residues. CDR3 protein: CASSQDRLSQADTQYF.

The J gene is TRBJ1-5, the V gene TRBV20-1. CDR3 length equals 15 residues. Germline lookup yields CDR1 DFQATT and CDR2 SNEGSKA (reference sequence). Here the CDR3 reads CSARDAAGSHQPQHF.

The chain is built from TRBV5-4 and TRBJ1-5. Germline V gives CDR1 SGHNT, CDR2 YYREEE (reference sequence). The CDR3 runs to 14 residues. The CDR3 spells CASSLDGKNQPQHF.

The chain combines TRBV12-3 or TRBV12-4 with TRBJ2-7; TCRdb reports TRBD1, a call that lacks DNA to check it against. The CDR3 runs 13 residues. The CDR3 loop is CASSGGDRDEQYF.

The chain couples TRBV2 to TRBJ2-7. CDR3 length: 15 amino acids. The germline V gene encodes CDR1 SNHLY and CDR2 FYNNEI. Here the CDR3 reads CASVPSRAAHYEQYF.

The chain is built from TRBV5-5 and TRBJ2-5; TCRdb's D call, TRBD2, is unchecked because there is no DNA. The CDR3 covers 16 residues. Germline assignment: CDR1 SGHKS and CDR2 YYEKEE (reference sequence). The CDR3 spells CASSARLAGGQETQYF.

V gene TRBV5-8 combines with J gene TRBJ1-2; the D call from TCRdb, TRBD1, cannot be confirmed without DNA. Germline CDR1 is SGHTS and CDR2 is YDEGEE. The CDR3 consists of 15 residues. CDR3 loop: CASSLKGLTNYGYTF.

This chain joins TRBV11-2 and TRBJ1-5; the TCRdb D gene call, TRBD1, has no DNA to confirm it. Germline V gene data show CDR1 as SGHAT and CDR2 as FQNNGV. This CDR3 comprises 13 residues. The CDR3 sequence: CASSLNRFQPQHF.